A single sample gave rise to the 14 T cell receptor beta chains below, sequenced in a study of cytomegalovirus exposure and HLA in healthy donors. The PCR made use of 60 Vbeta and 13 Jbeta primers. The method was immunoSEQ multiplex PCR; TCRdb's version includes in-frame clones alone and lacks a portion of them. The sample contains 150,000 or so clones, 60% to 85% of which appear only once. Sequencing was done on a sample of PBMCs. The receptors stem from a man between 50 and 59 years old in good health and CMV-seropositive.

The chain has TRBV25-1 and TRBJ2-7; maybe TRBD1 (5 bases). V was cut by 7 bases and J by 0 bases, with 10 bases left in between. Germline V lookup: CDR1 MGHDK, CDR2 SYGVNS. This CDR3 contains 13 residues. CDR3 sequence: CASTQTASYEQYF. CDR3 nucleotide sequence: TGTGCCAGCACCCAGACAGCCTCCTACGAGCAGTACTTC.

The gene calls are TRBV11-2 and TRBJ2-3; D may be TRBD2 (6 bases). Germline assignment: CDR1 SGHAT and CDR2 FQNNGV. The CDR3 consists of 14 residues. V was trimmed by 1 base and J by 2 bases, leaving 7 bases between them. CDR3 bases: TGTGCCAGCAGCTTAGGGGACTCCACAGATACGCAGTATTTT. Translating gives CASSLGDSTDTQYF.

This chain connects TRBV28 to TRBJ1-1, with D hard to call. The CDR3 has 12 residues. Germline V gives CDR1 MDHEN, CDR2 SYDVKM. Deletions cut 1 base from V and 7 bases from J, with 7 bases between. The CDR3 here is CASSLSDIEAFF. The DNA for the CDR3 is TGTGCCAGCAGTTTATCAGATATTGAAGCTTTCTTT.

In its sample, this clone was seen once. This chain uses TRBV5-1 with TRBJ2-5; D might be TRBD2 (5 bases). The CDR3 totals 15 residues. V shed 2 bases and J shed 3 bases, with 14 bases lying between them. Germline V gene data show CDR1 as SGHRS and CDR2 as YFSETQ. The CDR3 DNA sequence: TGCGCCAGCAGCTTTAGGAGCGGAAGAGAAGAGACCCAGTACTTC. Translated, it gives CASSFRSGREETQYF.

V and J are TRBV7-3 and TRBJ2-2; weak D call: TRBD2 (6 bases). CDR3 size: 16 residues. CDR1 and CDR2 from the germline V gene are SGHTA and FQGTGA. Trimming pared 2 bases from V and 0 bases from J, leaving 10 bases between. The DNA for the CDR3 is TGTGCCAGCAGCTTAGATGGGGGGACGAACACCGGGGAGCTGTTTTTT. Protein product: CASSLDGGTNTGELFF.

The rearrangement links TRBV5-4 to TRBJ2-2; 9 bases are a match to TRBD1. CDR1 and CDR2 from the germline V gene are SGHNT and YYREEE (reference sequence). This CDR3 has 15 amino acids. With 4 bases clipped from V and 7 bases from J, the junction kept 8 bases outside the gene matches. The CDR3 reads CASSPGQGQIGELFF. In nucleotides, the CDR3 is TGTGCCAGCAGCCCCGGACAGGGGCAAATCGGGGAGCTGTTTTTT.

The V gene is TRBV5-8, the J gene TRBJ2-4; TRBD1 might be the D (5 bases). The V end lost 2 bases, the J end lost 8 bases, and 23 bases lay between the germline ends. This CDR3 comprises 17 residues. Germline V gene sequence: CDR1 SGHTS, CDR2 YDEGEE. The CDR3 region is CASSFEAGKYFDHIQYF. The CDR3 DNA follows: TGTGCCAGCAGCTTTGAGGCAGGGAAGTATTTCGACCACATTCAGTACTTC.

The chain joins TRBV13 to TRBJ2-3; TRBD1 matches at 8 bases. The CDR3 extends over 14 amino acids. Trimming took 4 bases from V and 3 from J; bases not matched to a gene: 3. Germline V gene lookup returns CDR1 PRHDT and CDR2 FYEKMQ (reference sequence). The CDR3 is CASSSRTGTDTQYF. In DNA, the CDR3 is TGTGCCAGCAGCTCACGGACAGGGACAGATACGCAGTATTTT.

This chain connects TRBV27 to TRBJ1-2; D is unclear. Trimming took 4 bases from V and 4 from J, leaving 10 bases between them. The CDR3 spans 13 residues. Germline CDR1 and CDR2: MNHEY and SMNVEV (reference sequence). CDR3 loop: CASSSSLAYGYTF. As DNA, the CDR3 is TGTGCCAGCAGTTCTAGTCTTGCCTATGGCTACACCTTC.

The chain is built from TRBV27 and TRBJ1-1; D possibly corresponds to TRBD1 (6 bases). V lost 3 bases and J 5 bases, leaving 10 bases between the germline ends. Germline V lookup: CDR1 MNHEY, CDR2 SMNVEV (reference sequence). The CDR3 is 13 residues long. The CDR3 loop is CASSFTGQTEAFF. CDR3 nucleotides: TGTGCCAGCAGTTTTACAGGGCAGACTGAAGCTTTCTTT.

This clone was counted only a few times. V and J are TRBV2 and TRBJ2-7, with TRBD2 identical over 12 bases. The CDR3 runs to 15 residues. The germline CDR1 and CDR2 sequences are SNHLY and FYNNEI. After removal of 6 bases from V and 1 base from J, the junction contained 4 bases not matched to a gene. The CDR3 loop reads CASRDTSGGSYEQYF. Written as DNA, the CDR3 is TGTGCCAGCAGGGATACTAGCGGGGGGTCCTACGAGCAGTACTTC.

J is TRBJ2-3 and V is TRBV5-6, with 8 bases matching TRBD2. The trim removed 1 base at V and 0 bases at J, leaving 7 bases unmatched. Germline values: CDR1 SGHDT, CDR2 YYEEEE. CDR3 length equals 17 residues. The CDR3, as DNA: TGTGCCAGCAGCTTGTGGGTAGCGGGGACTAGCACAGATACGCAGTATTTT. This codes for CASSLWVAGTSTDTQYF.

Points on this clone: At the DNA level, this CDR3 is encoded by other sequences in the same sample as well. In nucleotides, the CDR3 is TGTGCCAGCAGCACTGATGTCCCACCCTACGAGCAGTACTTC. Translated: CASSTDVPPYEQYF. This chain uses TRBV7-8 with TRBJ2-7; D is uncertain. Germline CDR1 reads SGHVS; CDR2 reads FQNEAQ. The V end lost 5 bases, the J end lost 2 bases, and 13 bases lay between the germline ends. The CDR3 contains 14 residues. Full variable domain (remainder filled in from reference TRBV7-8 and TRBJ2-7): GAGVSQSPRYKVAKRGQDVALRCDPISGHVSLFWYQQALGQGPEFLTYFQNEAQLDKSGLPSDRFFAERPEGSVSTLKIQRTQQEDSAVYLCASSTDVPPYEQYFGPGTRLTVT.

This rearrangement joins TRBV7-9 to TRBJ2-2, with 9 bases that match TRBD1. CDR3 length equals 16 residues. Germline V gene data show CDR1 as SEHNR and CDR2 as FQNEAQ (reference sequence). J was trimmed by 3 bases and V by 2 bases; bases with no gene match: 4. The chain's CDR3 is CASSLPDRGDTGELFF. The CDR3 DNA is TGTGCCAGCAGCTTACCGGACAGGGGAGACACCGGGGAGCTGTTTTTT.